These T cell receptor beta chains were read from a single sample in a study of blood T cell repertoires in COVID-19. Clones were sequenced by immunoSEQ multiplex PCR, and TCRdb holds only the in-frame ones, with some missing. The table shows more than 200,000 clones, with about 89% occurring only once. Source material: PBMCs or T cells enriched from blood (not recorded which). These TCRs come from a woman aged 30 to 39 who had recovered from COVID-19. CDR3s include the opening cysteine and the closing phenylalanine or tryptophan. D genes are given only for firm matches. Expanded clones get a size class; other rows say once, few or many, or leave the size out.

D gene	clone size	V gene	J gene	CDR3 protein	CDR3 DNA
.	.	TRBV7-3	TRBJ1-1	CASSVGQNTEAFF	TGTGCCAGCAGCGTGGGACAGAACACTGAAGCTTTCTTT
TRBD1	.	TRBV18	TRBJ1-1	CASSSGQMNTEAFF	TGTGCCAGCTCGTCGGGACAGATGAACACTGAAGCTTTCTTT
.	.	TRBV7-2	TRBJ1-1	CASRAQGVDTEAFF	TGTGCCAGCAGAGCCCAGGGCGTGGACACTGAAGCTTTCTTT
TRBD2	.	TRBV18	TRBJ2-7	CASSPGGGGNEQYF	TGTGCCAGCTCACCAGGCGGGGGGGGTAACGAGCAGTACTTC
.	.	TRBV25-1	TRBJ1-5	CASKTGNQPQHF	TGTGCCAGCAAAACGGGGAACCAGCCCCAGCATTTT
.	.	TRBV7-3	TRBJ2-1	CASSLVEGSANEQFF	TGTGCCAGCAGCTTGGTAGAGGGATCGGCCAATGAGCAGTTCTTC
.	.	TRBV30	TRBJ1-1	CAWRAGRMNTEAFF	TGTGCCTGGAGGGCAGGCCGCATGAACACTGAAGCTTTCTTT
TRBD2	once	TRBV7-6	TRBJ2-5	CASSTLLGLAGLLEETQYF	TGTGCCAGCAGCACCCTACTTGGACTAGCGGGATTATTGGAAGAGACCCAGTACTTC
TRBD2	.	TRBV24-1	TRBJ2-2	CATSDLRTSGRATYNGELFF	TGTGCCACCAGTGATTTGAGGACTAGCGGGAGGGCTACGTACAATGGGGAGCTGTTTTTT
.	.	TRBV6-5	TRBJ1-2	CATSGGWGYTF	TGTGCCACCTCCGGGGGGTGGGGCTACACCTTC
.	once	TRBV5-5	TRBJ2-5	CASSLYASTFQETQYF	TGTGCCAGCAGCTTGTACGCTAGCACTTTTCAAGAGACCCAGTACTTC
.	.	TRBV28	TRBJ2-7	CASRRTFQSSYEQYF	TGTGCCAGCAGGAGGACTTTTCAGAGCTCCTACGAGCAGTACTTC
.	once	TRBV6-1	TRBJ1-2	CASSEEPGVNGYTF	TGTGCCAGCAGTGAAGAGCCCGGGGTGAATGGCTACACCTTC
.	.	TRBV28	TRBJ2-7	CASSLQTKEQYF	TGTGCCAGCAGTTTACAGACAAAAGAGCAGTACTTC
TRBD2	.	TRBV3-1/TRBV3-2	TRBJ2-7	CASSPFLGGVASYEQYF	TGTGCCAGCAGCCCCTTTTTGGGAGGGGTCGCCTCCTACGAGCAGTACTTC
TRBD2	.	TRBV27	TRBJ2-5	CASSGWKVVAGGPETQYF	TGTGCCAGCAGTGGCTGGAAGGTGGTAGCGGGAGGGCCCGAGACCCAGTACTTC
.	.	TRBV5-8	TRBJ1-6	CASSFSRVRESPLHF	TGTGCCAGCAGCTTTTCACGGGTACGCGAGTCACCCCTCCACTTT
TRBD1	.	TRBV30	TRBJ1-2	CAWSVWTGYGYTF	TGTGCCTGGAGTGTTTGGACAGGGTACGGCTACACCTTC
.	.	TRBV4-1	TRBJ2-1	CASSQSRDLVTNEQFF	TGCGCCAGCAGCCAGTCCAGGGATCTGGTTACGAATGAGCAGTTCTTC
TRBD1	.	TRBV5-4	TRBJ2-3	CASSLQGAGTDTQYF	TGTGCCAGCAGTTTACAGGGGGCGGGCACAGATACGCAGTATTTT
TRBD1	many	TRBV4-3	TRBJ1-2	CASSQEFAGGTYGYTF	TGCGCCAGCAGCCAAGAATTCGCAGGGGGCACCTATGGCTACACCTTC
.	.	TRBV15	TRBJ1-5	CATSRTQTGSRGNQPQHF	TGTGCCACCAGCAGGACACAAACAGGGTCTCGGGGCAATCAGCCCCAGCATTTT
.	.	TRBV4-3	TRBJ1-2	CASSQDLPSGTTNYGYTF	TGCGCCAGCAGCCAAGATCTCCCGTCCGGGACAACTAACTATGGCTACACCTTC
.	.	TRBV9	TRBJ1-3	CASSVAAGITGNTIYF	TGTGCCAGCAGCGTAGCGGCGGGGATAACTGGAAACACCATATATTTT
TRBD2	.	TRBV30	TRBJ2-7	CATRGGPSEQYF	TGTGCCACCCGGGGAGGGCCTAGCGAGCAGTACTTC
TRBD2	once	TRBV6-2/TRBV6-3	TRBJ2-5	CASSLGLAIEETQYF	TGTGCCAGCAGTTTGGGACTAGCGATAGAAGAGACCCAGTACTTC
.	.	TRBV7-2	TRBJ2-2	CASSPRMSAGDGELFF	TGTGCCAGCAGCCCACGCATGTCCGCCGGGGACGGGGAGCTGTTTTTT
.	.	TRBV6-2/TRBV6-3	TRBJ2-5	CASSHNPTGKKSLETQYF	TGTGCCAGCAGTCATAATCCGACGGGGAAGAAATCCTTGGAGACCCAGTACTTC
.	.	TRBV3-1/TRBV3-2	TRBJ1-5	CASSQDVSHQPQHF	TGTGCCAGCAGCCAAGATGTGAGCCATCAGCCCCAGCATTTT
.	.	TRBV7-2	TRBJ2-5	CASSPGSWGGPSQETQYF	TGTGCCAGCAGCCCTGGGAGTTGGGGAGGCCCTTCCCAAGAGACCCAGTACTTC
TRBD1	.	TRBV9	TRBJ1-6	CASSVETGQGSPLHF	TGTGCCAGCAGCGTAGAGACAGGGCAGGGATCACCCCTCCACTTT
.	.	TRBV30	TRBJ1-6	CAWKLVAYSPLHF	TGTGCCTGGAAACTGGTTGCTTATTCACCCCTCCACTTT
TRBD2	once	TRBV19	TRBJ2-1	CASTRRTSGRMLQFF	TGTGCCAGTACGCGAAGGACTAGCGGGAGAATGTTGCAGTTCTTC
TRBD1	.	TRBV6-6	TRBJ1-5	CASSYGQGRANQPQHF	TGTGCCAGCAGTTACGGACAGGGGCGGGCGAATCAGCCCCAGCATTTT
.	.	TRBV11-3	TRBJ2-7	CASSFPVTLAYEQYF	TGTGCCAGCAGCTTCCCCGTGACATTAGCCTACGAGCAGTACTTC
TRBD2	.	TRBV10-3	TRBJ2-5	CAISSSGMYQETQYF	TGTGCCATCAGTTCTAGCGGGATGTACCAAGAGACCCAGTACTTC
.	.	TRBV30	TRBJ1-6	CAWSVLRTPEGVLHF	TGTGCCTGGAGTGTATTACGGACGCCTGAGGGGGTCCTCCACTTT
TRBD2	.	TRBV5-1	TRBJ2-1	CASSLSPSGNTLSRSLFF	TGCGCCAGCAGCTTGTCGCCTAGCGGGAATACCTTGAGCCGGTCGCTGTTCTTC
TRBD1	.	TRBV19	TRBJ1-2	CASSVTGGGYGYTF	TGTGCCAGTAGTGTGACAGGGGGCGGCTATGGCTACACCTTC
.	once	TRBV18	TRBJ1-1	CASSPYLPKAMNTEAFF	TGTGCCAGCTCACCATACTTACCCAAAGCAATGAACACTGAAGCTTTCTTT
.	.	TRBV28	TRBJ2-5	CASTPQGETQYF	TGTGCCAGCACCCCTCAGGGGGAGACCCAGTACTTC
.	.	TRBV25-1	TRBJ1-1	CASRDSQAEEAFF	TGTGCCAGCAGAGATTCTCAGGCTGAAGAAGCTTTCTTT
.	once	TRBV30	TRBJ2-5	CAWRSIQETQYF	TGTGCCTGGAGGAGCATCCAAGAGACCCAGTACTTC
TRBD1	.	TRBV4-3	TRBJ2-7	CASSPDAGGNEQYF	TGCGCCAGCAGCCCGGACGCAGGGGGCAACGAGCAGTACTTC
.	.	TRBV5-5	TRBJ1-5	CASSRPGGNQPQHF	TGTGCCAGCAGCCGGCCGGGGGGAAATCAGCCCCAGCATTTT